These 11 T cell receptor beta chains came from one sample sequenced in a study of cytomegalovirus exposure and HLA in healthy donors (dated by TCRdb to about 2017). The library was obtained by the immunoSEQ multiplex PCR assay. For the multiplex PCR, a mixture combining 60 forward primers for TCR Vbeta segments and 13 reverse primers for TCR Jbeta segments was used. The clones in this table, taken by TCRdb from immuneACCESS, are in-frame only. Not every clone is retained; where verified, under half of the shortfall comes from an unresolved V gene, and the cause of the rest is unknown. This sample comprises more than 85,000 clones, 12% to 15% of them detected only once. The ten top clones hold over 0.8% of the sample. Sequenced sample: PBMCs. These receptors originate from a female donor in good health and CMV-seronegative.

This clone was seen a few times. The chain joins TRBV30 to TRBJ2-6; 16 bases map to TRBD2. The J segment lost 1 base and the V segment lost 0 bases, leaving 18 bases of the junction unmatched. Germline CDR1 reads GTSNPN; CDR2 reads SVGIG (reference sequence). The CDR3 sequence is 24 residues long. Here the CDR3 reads CAWSVGQGLAGGPPRVSGANVLTF. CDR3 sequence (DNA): TGTGCCTGGAGTGTAGGTCAGGGACTAGCGGGAGGGCCACCCAGAGTTTCTGGGGCCAACGTCCTGACTTTC.

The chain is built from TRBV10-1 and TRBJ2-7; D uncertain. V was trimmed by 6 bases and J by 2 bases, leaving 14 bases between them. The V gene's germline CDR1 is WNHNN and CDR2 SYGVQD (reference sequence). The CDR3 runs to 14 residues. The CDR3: CASRMATITYEQYF. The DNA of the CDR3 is TGCGCCAGCAGGATGGCCACGATAACCTACGAGCAGTACTTC.

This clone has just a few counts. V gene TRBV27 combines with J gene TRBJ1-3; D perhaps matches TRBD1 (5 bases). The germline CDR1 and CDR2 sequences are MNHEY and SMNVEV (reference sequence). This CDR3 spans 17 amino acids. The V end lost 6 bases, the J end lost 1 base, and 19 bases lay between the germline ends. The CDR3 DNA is TGTGCCAGCAGACCCTCCGGGGGGGGTTCTTCTGGAAACACCATATATTTT. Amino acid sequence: CASRPSGGGSSGNTIYF.

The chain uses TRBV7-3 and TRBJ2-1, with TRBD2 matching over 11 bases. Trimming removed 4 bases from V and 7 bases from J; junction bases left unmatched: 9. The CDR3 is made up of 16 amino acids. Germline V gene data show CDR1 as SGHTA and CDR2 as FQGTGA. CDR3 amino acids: CASSSNLAGGRNEQFF. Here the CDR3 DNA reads TGTGCCAGCAGCTCCAACCTAGCGGGAGGCCGGAATGAGCAGTTCTTC.

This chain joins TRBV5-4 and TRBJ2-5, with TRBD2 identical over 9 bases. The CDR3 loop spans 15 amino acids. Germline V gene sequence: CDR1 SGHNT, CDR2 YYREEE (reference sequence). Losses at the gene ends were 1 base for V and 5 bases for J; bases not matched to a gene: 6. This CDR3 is CASSLTGLAGETQYF. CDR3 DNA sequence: TGTGCCAGCAGCTTGACAGGGCTAGCGGGGGAGACCCAGTACTTC.

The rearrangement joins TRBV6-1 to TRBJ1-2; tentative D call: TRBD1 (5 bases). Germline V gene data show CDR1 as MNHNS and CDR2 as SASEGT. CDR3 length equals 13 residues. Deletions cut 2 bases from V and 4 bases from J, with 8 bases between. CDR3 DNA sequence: TGTGCCAGCAGTGAAAGACAGTCCTATGGCTACACCTTC. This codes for CASSERQSYGYTF.

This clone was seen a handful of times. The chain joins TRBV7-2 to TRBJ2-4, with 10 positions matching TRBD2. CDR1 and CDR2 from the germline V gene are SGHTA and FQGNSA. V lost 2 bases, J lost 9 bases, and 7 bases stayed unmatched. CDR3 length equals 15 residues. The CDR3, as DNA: TGTGCCAGCAGCTTAACAAGCGGGGGGGAGGTCATTCAGTACTTC. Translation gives CASSLTSGGEVIQYF.

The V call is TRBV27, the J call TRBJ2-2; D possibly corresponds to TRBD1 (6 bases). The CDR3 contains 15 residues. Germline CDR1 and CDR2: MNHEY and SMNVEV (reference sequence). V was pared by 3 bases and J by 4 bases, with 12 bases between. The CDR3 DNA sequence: TGTGCCAGCAGTTTGGCAGGGGTGGTCACCGGGGAGCTGTTTTTT. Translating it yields CASSLAGVVTGELFF.

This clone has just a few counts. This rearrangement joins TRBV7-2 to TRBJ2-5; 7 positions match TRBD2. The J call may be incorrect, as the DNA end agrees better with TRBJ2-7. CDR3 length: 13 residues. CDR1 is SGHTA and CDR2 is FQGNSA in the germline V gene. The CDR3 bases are TGTGCCAGCAGCAGCGGGAATACCTACGAGCAGTACTTC. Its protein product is CASSSGNTYEQYF.

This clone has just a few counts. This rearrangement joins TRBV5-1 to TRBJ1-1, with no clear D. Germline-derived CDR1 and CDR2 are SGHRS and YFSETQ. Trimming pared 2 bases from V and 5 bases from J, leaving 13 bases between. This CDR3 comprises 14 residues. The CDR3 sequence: CASSFPGQKTEAFF. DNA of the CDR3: TGCGCCAGCAGCTTTCCAGGCCAGAAGACTGAAGCTTTCTTT.

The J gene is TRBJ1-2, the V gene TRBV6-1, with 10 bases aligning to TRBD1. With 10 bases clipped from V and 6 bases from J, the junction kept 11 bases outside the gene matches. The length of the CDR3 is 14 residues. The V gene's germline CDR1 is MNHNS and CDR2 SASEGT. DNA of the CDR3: TGTGCCACCTCAACCCTTGGACAGGGGGATGGCTACACCTTC. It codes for CATSTLGQGDGYTF.